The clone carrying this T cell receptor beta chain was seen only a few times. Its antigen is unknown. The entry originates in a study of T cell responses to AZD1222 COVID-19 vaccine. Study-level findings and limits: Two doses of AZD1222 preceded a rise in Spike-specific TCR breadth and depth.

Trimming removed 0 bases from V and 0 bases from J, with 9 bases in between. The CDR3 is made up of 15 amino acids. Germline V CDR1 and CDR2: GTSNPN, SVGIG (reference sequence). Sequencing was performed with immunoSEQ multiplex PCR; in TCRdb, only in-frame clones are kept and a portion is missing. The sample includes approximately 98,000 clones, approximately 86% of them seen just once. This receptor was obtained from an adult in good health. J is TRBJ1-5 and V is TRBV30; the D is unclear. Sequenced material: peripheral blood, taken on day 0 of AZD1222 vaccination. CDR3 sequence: CAWSVWGYSNQPQHF. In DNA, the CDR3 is TGTGCCTGGAGTGTATGGGGTTATAGCAATCAGCCCCAGCATTTT.